This TCR beta chain was captured by sequencing in a study of cytomegalovirus exposure and HLA in healthy donors. The CDR3 spans 17 residues. Germline V gene lookup returns CDR1 SGHAT and CDR2 FQDESV (reference sequence). The J segment lost 2 bases and the V segment lost 6 bases, leaving 11 bases of the junction unmatched. PCR was performed using 60 Vbeta and 13 Jbeta primers. Using immunoSEQ multiplex PCR, the repertoire was profiled, and TCRdb retains in-frame clones only, with some absent. The sample holds roughly 180,000 clones; approximately 80% are singletons and the top ten take roughly 0.82%. Sequenced input: PBMCs. The chain joins TRBV11-1 to TRBJ2-3, with 10 bases matching TRBD2. The sequence was obtained from a female donor in good health and CMV-seronegative. The CDR3 loop reads CASRFLGAGGDTDTQYF. The CDR3 coding sequence is TGTGCCAGCAGGTTTTTAGGAGCGGGAGGGGACACAGATACGCAGTATTTT.